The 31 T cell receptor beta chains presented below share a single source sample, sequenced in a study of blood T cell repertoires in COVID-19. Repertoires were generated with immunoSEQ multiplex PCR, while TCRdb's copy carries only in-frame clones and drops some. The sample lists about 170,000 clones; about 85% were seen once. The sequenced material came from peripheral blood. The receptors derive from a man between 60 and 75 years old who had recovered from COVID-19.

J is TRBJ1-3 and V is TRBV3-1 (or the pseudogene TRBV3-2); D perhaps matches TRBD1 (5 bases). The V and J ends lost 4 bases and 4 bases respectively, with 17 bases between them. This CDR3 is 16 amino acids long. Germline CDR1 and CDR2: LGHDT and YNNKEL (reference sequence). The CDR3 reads CASSRGTGLLGNTIYF. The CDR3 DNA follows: TGTGCCAGCAGCCGCGGGACCGGCCTATTAGGAAACACCATATATTTT.

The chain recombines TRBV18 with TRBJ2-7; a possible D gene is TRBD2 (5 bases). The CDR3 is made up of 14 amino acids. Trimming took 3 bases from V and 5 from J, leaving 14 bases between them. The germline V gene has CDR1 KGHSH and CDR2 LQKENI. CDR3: CASSPARWGDEQYF. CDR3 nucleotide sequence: TGTGCCAGCTCACCCGCCAGGTGGGGAGACGAGCAGTACTTC. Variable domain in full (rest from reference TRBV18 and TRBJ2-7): NAGVMQNPRHLVRRRGQEARLRCSPMKGHSHVYWYRQLPEEGLKFMVYLQKENIIDESGMPKERFSAEFPKEGPSILRIQQVVRGDSAAYFCASSPARWGDEQYFGPGTRLTVT.

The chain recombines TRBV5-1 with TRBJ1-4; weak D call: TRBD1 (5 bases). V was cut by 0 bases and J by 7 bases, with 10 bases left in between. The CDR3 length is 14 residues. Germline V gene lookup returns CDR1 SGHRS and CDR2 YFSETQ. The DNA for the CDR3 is TGCGCCAGCAGCTTGGAAGGGGTCGGTGAAAAACTGTTTTTT. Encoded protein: CASSLEGVGEKLFF.

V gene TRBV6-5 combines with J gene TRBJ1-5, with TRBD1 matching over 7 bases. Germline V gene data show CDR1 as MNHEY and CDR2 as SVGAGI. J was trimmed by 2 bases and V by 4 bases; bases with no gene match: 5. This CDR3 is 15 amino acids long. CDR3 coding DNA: TGTGCCAGCAGTTCTTTAACAGGGGGCAATCAGCCCCAGCATTTT. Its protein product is CASSSLTGGNQPQHF.

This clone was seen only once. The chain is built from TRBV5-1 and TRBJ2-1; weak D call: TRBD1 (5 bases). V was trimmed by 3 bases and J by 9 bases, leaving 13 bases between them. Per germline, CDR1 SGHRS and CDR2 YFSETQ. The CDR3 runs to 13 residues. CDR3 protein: CASSSDAGIEQFF. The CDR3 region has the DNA TGCGCCAGCAGCTCAGATGCAGGGATTGAGCAGTTCTTC.

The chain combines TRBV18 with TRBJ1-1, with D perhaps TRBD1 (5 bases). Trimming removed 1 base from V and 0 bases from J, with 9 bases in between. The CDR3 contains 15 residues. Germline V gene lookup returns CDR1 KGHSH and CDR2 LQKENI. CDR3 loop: CASSPRGGLNTEAFF. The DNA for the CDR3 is TGTGCCAGCTCACCACGCGGGGGTCTGAACACTGAAGCTTTCTTT.

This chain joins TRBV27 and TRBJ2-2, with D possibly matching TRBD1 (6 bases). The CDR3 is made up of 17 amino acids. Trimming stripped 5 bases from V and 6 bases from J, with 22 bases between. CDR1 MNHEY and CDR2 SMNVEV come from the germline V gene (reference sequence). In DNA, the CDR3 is TGTGCCAGCAGTATACTAACAGGGACCTTAAACCCCGGGGAGCTGTTTTTT. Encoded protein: CASSILTGTLNPGELFF.

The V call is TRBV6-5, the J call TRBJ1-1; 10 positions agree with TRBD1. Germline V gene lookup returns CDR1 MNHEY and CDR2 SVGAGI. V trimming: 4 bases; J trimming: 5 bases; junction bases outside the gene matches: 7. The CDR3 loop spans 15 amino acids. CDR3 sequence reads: CASSWGTGENTEAFF. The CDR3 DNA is TGTGCCAGCAGTTGGGGGACAGGGGAAAATACTGAAGCTTTCTTT.

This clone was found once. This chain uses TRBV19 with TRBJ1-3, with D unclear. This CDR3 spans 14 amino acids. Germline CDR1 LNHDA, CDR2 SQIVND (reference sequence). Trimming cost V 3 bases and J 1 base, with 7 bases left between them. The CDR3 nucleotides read TGTGCCAGTAGTATCCGAGGATCTGGAAACACCATATATTTT. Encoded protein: CASSIRGSGNTIYF.

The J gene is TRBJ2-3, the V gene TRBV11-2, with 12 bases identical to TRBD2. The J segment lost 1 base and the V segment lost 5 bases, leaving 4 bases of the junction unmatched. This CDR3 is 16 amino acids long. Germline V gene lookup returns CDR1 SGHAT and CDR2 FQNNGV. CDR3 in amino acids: CASSILAGGRTDTQYF. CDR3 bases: TGTGCCAGCAGCATACTAGCGGGGGGTCGCACAGATACGCAGTATTTT.

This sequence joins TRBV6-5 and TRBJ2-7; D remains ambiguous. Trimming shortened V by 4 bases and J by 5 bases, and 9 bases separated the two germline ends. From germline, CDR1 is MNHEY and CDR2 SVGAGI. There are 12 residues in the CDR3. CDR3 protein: CASSSNVNEQYF. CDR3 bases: TGTGCCAGCAGTTCTAACGTTAACGAGCAGTACTTC.

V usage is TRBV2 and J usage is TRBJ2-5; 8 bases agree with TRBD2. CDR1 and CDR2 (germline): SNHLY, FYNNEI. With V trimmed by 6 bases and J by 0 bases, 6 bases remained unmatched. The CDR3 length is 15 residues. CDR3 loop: CASRQRGLYQETQYF. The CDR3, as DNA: TGTGCCAGCAGACAGCGGGGGTTGTACCAAGAGACCCAGTACTTC.

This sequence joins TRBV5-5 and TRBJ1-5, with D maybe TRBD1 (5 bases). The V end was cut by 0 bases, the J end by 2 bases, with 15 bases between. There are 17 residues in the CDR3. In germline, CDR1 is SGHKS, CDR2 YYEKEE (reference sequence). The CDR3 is CASSLDWARVGNQPQHF. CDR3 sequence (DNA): TGTGCCAGCAGCTTGGATTGGGCCAGGGTGGGCAATCAGCCCCAGCATTTT.

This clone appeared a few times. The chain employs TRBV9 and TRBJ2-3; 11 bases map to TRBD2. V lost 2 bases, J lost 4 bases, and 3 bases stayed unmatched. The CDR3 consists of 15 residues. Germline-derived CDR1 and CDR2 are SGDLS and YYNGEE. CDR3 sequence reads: CASSVSGGDADTQYF. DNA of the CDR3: TGTGCCAGCAGCGTTAGCGGGGGGGACGCAGATACGCAGTATTTT.

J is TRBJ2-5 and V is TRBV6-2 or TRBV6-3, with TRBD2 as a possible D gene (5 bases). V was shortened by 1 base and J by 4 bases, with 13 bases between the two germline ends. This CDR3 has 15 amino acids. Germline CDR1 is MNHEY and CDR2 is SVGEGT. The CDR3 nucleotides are TGTGCCAGCAGTTACTACGGCGAGGGTGGAGAGACCCAGTACTTC. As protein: CASSYYGEGGETQYF.

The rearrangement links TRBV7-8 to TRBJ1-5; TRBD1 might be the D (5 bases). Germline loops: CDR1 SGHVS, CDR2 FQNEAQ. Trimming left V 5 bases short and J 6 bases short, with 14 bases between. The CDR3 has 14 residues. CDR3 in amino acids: CASSPGGGFQPQHF. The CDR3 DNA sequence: TGTGCCAGCAGCCCGGGGGGAGGGTTTCAGCCCCAGCATTTT.

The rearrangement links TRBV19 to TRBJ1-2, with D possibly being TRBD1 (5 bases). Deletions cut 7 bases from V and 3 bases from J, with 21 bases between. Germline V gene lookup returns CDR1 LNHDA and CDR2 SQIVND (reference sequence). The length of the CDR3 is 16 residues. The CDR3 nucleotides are TGTGCCAGTACCCCTCTTGGGGGGGATTTGCACTATGGCTACACCTTC. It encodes CASTPLGGDLHYGYTF.

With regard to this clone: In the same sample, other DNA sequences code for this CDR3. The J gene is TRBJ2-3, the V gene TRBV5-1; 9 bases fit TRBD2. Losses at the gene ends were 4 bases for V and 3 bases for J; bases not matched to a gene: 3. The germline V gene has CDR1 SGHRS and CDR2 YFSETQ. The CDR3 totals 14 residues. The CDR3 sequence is CASSLGLATDTQYF. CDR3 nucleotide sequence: TGCGCCAGCAGCCTGGGACTAGCAACAGATACGCAGTATTTT.

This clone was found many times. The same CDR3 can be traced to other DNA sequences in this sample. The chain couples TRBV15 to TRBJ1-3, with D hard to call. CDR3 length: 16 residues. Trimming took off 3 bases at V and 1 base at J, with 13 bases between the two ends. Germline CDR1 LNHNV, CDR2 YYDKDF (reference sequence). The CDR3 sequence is CATSRDPGSSGNTIYF. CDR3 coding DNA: TGTGCCACCAGCAGGGATCCGGGGTCATCTGGAAACACCATATATTTT. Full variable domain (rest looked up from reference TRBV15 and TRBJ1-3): DAMVIQNPRYQVTQFGKPVTLSCSQTLNHNVMYWYQQKSSQAPKLLFHYYDKDFNNEADTPDNFQSRRPNTSFCFLDIRSPGLGDTAMYLCATSRDPGSSGNTIYFGEGSWLTVV.

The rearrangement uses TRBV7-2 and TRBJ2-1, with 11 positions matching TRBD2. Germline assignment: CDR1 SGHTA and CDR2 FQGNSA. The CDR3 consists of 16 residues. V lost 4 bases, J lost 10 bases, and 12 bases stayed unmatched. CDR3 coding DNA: TGTGCCAGCAGCTACCTTAGCGGGGGGGCCTTTGGGGAGCAGTTCTTC. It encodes CASSYLSGGAFGEQFF.

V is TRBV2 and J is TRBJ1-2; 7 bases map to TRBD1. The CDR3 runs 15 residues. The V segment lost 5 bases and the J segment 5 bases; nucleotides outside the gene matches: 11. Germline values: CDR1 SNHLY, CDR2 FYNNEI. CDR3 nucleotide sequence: TGTGCCAGCAGTACCACCCTTTGGACAGGTTATGGCTACACCTTC. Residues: CASSTTLWTGYGYTF.

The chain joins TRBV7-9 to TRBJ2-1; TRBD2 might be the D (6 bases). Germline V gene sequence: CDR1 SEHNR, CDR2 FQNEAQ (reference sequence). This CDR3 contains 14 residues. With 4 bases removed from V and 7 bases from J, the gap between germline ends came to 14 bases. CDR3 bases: TGTGCCAGCAGCTCCGGCGGGACGGCAAATGAGCAGTTCTTC. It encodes CASSSGGTANEQFF.

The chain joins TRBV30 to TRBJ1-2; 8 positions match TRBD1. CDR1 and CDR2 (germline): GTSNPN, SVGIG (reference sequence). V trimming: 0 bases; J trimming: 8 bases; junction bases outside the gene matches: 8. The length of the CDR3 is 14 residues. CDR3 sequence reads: CAWSVDRGGGGYTF. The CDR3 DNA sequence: TGTGCCTGGAGTGTAGACAGGGGAGGAGGGGGCTACACCTTC. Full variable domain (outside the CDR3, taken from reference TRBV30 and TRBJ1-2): SQTIHQWPATLVQPVGSPLSLECTVEGTSNPNLYWYRQAAGRGLQLLFYSVGIGQISSEVPQNLSASRPQDRQFILSSKKLLLSDSGFYLCAWSVDRGGGGYTFGSGTRLTVV.

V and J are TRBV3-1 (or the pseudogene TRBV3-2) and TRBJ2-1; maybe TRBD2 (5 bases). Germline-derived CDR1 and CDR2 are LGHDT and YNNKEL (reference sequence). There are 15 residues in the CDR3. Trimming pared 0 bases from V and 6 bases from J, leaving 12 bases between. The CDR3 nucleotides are TGTGCCAGCAGCCAAGATTCGAGACTATTCAATGAGCAGTTCTTC. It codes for CASSQDSRLFNEQFF.

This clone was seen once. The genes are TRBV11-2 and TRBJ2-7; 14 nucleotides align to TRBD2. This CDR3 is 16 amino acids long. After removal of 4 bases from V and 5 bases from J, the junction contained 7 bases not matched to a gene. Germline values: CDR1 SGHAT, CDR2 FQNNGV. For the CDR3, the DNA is TGTGCCAGCAGCTCGCGACTAGCGGGGGGGCCAGACGAGCAGTACTTC. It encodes CASSSRLAGGPDEQYF.

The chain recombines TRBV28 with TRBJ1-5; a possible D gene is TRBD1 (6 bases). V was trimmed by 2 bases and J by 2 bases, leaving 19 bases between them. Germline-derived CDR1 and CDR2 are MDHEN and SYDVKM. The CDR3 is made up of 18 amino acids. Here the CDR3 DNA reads TGTGCCAGCAGTTTAGCGACAGGACCCGCATGGGGCAATCAGCCCCAGCATTTT. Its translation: CASSLATGPAWGNQPQHF. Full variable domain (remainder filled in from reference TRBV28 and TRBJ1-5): DVKVTQSSRYLVKRTGEKVFLECVQDMDHENMFWYRQDPGLGLRLIYFSYDVKMKEKGDIPEGYSVSREKKERFSLILESASTNQTSMYLCASSLATGPAWGNQPQHFGDGTRLSIL.

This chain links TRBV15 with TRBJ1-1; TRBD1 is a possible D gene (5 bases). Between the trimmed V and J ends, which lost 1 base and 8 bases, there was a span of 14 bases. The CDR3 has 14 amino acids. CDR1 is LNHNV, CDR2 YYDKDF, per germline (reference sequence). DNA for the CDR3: TGTGCCACCAGCAGAGTAGGGGAACCCAAAGAAGCTTTCTTT. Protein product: CATSRVGEPKEAFF.

The CDR3 is CASCDRPNSYNEQFF. The CDR3 DNA reads as TGCGCCAGCTGTGACAGGCCGAACTCCTACAATGAGCAGTTCTTC. The chain recombines TRBV5-1 with TRBJ2-1; the D gene is possibly TRBD1 (6 bases). Germline lookup yields CDR1 SGHRS and CDR2 YFSETQ. Trimming stripped 7 bases from V and 0 bases from J, with 14 bases between. The CDR3 has 15 amino acids.

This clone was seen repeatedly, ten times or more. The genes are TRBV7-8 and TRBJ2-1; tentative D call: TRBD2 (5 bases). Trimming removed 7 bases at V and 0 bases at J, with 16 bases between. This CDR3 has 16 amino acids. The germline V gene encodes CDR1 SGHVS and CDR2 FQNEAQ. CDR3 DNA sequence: TGTGCCAGCACCACTAGTGGGCGGAGCTCCTACAATGAGCAGTTCTTC. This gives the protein CASTTSGRSSYNEQFF.

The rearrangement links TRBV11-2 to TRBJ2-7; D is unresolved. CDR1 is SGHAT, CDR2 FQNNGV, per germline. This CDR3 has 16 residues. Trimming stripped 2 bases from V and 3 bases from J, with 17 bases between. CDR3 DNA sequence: TGTGCCAGCAGCTTATTAATGTCTGCGGCGGACTACGAGCAGTACTTC. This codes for CASSLLMSAADYEQYF. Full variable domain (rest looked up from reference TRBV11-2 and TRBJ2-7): EAGVAQSPRYKIIEKRQSVAFWCNPISGHATLYWYQQILGQGPKLLIQFQNNGVVDDSQLPKDRFSAERLKGVDSTLKIQPAKLEDSAVYLCASSLLMSAADYEQYFGPGTRLTVT.

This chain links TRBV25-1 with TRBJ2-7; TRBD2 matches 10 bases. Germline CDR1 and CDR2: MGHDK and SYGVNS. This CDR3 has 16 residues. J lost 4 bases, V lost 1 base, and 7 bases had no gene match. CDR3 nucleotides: TGTGCCAGCAGTGAATTAGGTCTAGCGGGGGAGTACGAGCAGTACTTC. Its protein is CASSELGLAGEYEQYF.